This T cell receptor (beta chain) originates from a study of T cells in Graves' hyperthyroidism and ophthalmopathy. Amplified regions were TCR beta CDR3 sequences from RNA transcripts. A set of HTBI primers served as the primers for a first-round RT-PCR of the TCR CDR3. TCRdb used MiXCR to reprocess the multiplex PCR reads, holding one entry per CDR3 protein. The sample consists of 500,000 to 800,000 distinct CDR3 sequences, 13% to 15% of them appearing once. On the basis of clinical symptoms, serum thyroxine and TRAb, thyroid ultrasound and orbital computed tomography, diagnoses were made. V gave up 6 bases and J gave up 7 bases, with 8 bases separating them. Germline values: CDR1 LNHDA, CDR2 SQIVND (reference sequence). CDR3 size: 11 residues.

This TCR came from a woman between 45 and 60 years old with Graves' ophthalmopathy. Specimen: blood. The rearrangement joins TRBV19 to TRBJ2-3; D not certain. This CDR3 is CASRSGYTQYF. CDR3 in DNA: TGTGCCAGTAGATCCGGGTATACGCAGTATTTT.